This TCR beta chain was captured by sequencing in a study of blood T cell repertoires in COVID-19. In the original workflow: Reference gene primers were amplified, and this amplification served to estimate nucleated cell counts. Clones were read by immunoSEQ multiplex PCR, and TCRdb kept only the in-frame ones, dropping some. V, J and clone size derive from that table, while D and trimming were established from the DNA sequence. The sample has fewer than 250,000 clones; around nine tenths are singletons. Recruits, aged about 18 to 89 years, lived in 25 or so US areas. Self-reported history from a screening survey and questionnaire set each donor's cohort. The V gene's germline CDR1 is MNHEY and CDR2 SVGAGI. This CDR3 region has 15 residues. Trimming at V came to 6 bases and at J to 5 bases, leaving 10 bases not matched to a gene.

The source is a woman in her forties or fifties with acute COVID-19. The rearrangement uses TRBV6-5 and TRBJ2-1, with 7 bases aligning to TRBD2. Specimen: PBMCs or T cells enriched from blood (not recorded which). This CDR3 is CASSYVLADNNEQFF. CDR3 bases: TGTGCCAGCAGCTACGTCCTAGCGGATAACAATGAGCAGTTCTTC.